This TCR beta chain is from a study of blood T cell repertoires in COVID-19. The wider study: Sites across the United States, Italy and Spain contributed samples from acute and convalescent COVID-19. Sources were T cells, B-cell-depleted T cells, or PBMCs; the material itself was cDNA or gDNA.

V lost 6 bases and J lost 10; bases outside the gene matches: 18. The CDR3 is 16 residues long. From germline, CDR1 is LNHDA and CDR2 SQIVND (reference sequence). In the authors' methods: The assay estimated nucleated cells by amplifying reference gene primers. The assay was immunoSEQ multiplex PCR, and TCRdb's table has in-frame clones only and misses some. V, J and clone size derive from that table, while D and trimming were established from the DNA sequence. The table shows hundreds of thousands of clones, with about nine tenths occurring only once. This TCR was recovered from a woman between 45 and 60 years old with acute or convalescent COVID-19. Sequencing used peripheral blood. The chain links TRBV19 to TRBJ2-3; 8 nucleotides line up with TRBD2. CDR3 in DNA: TGTGCCAGTAGCAGTCGGGCAGCGGGGGCGGGGTCGGCGCAGTATTTT. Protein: CASSSRAAGAGSAQYF.